The clone carrying this T cell receptor beta chain was counted ten times or more. Its antigen remains unknown. These data come from a study of identical twins. With V trimmed by 3 bases and J by 9 bases, 8 bases remained unmatched. The germline CDR1 and CDR2 sequences are DFQATT and SNEGSKA (reference sequence). This CDR3 is built from 13 residues. TCRdb re-called the 5' RACE reads through MiXCR, storing one row per CDR3 protein. Counted here are just under 650,000 distinct CDR3 sequences, less than 9% occurring once; the ten biggest clones make up around 1.6%. Overall study findings and caveats: Carriage of fewer insertions was seen in abundant cord blood beta clonotypes, whereas memory repertoires showed none.

These records were also assigned to another study, of yellow fever vaccine responses in identical twins.

The sequence was collected from a woman aged 18-35 years in good health. Sequenced material: PBMCs. This chain joins TRBV20-1 and TRBJ2-1, with 7 bases lining up with TRBD2. CDR3 sequence (DNA): TGCAGTGCTAGGACGCTTGGGGAGGGTGAGCAGTTCTTC. This translates into CSARTLGEGEQFF.